This entry lists 24 T cell receptor beta chains sequenced from one sample in a study of shared clonotypes between healthy human individuals. TCRdb's table, derived via immunoSEQ multiplex PCR, lists solely in-frame clones and lacks some. The sample shows about 1.4 million clones, around 95% of them seen only once. The sample consisted of naive CD4+ T cells sorted from blood. Subset meaning: CD45RA+ positively selected. Source of these receptors: a man younger than 45 in good health.

The rearrangement uses TRBV4-2 and TRBJ2-2; D gene unclear. Germline V gene data show CDR1 as LGHNA and CDR2 as YNFKEQ. There are 14 residues in the CDR3. The V end lost 0 bases, the J end lost 1 base, and 3 bases lay between the germline ends. Here the CDR3 reads CASSQDRNTGELFF. CDR3 nucleotides: TGTGCCAGCAGCCAAGATCGGAACACCGGGGAGCTGTTTTTT.

The genes are TRBV23-1 and TRBJ1-4, with a weak D call TRBD1 (6 bases). TRBV23-1 is an ORF, and what it does is uncertain. The V and J ends lost 0 bases and 8 bases respectively, with 13 bases between them. CDR3 length: 15 residues. This CDR3 reads CASSQSDRDTEKLFF. The DNA of the CDR3 is TGCGCCAGCAGTCAATCGGACCGGGACACCGAAAAACTGTTTTTT.

The V and J genes are TRBV28 and TRBJ2-5, with a possible D match to TRBD1 (6 bases). Germline loops: CDR1 MDHEN, CDR2 SYDVKM. The CDR3 is 14 amino acids. Deletions cut 3 bases from V and 2 bases from J, with 10 bases between. CDR3 sequence: CASSFAGQQETQYF. In DNA, the CDR3 is TGTGCCAGCAGTTTCGCAGGACAGCAAGAGACCCAGTACTTC.

The V gene is TRBV11-2, the J gene TRBJ2-7, with 7 bases lining up with TRBD2. Per germline, CDR1 SGHAT and CDR2 FQNNGV. Trimming at V came to 5 bases and at J to 0 bases, leaving 13 bases not matched to a gene. The CDR3 sequence is 17 residues long. The DNA for the CDR3 is TGTGCCAGCAGCCTCCTCTGGGGAGGGAGTCGCTCCTACGAGCAGTACTTC. Its translation is CASSLLWGGSRSYEQYF.

The J gene is TRBJ1-5, the V gene TRBV28, with D maybe TRBD1 (6 bases). The CDR3 has 15 residues. V lost 5 bases to trimming and J lost 4 bases, with 15 bases between them. The germline CDR1 and CDR2 sequences are MDHEN and SYDVKM. The CDR3: CASSRTGRGNQPQHF. The CDR3 DNA follows: TGTGCCAGCAGTCGTACAGGGAGGGGGAATCAGCCCCAGCATTTT.

The chain couples TRBV7-8 to TRBJ2-3; 9 nucleotides align to TRBD1. This CDR3 has 15 residues. Trimming took 4 bases from V and 2 from J; bases not matched to a gene: 4. Germline CDR1 SGHVS, CDR2 FQNEAQ. The CDR3, as DNA: TGTGCCAGCAGCTCCGGACAGGGGCCCACAGATACGCAGTATTTT. It codes for CASSSGQGPTDTQYF.

The rearrangement joins TRBV5-1 to TRBJ2-5, with D possibly being TRBD1 (6 bases). Germline-derived CDR1 and CDR2 are SGHRS and YFSETQ. V gave up 2 bases and J gave up 5 bases, with 10 bases separating them. The CDR3 has 13 amino acids. CDR3 amino acids: CASSLQGDETQYF. The CDR3 DNA is TGCGCCAGCAGCTTACAGGGAGATGAGACCCAGTACTTC. Filled out from reference TRBV5-1 and TRBJ2-5, the complete variable domain reads KAGVTQTPRYLIKTRGQQVTLSCSPISGHRSVSWYQQTPGQGLQFLFEYFSETQRNKGNFPGRFSGRQFSNSRSEMNVSTLELGDSALYLCASSLQGDETQYFGPGTRLLVL.

The chain recombines TRBV29-1 with TRBJ2-7, with 7 bases fitting TRBD2. Germline CDR1 SQVTM, CDR2 ANQGSEA. The junction had 8 bases not matched to a gene; V was cut back by 8 bases and J by 4 bases. This CDR3 spans 12 amino acids. The CDR3, as DNA: TGCAGCCCCAGCGGGGACCCTTACGAGCAGTACTTC. Its protein product is CSPSGDPYEQYF.

The J gene is TRBJ2-3, the V gene TRBV4-1; 10 nucleotides line up with TRBD2. V lost 1 base to trimming and J lost 3 bases; unmatched junction nucleotides: 10. There are 18 residues in the CDR3. Germline CDR1 reads MGHRA; CDR2 reads YSYEKL. The CDR3 nucleotides are TGCGCCAGCAGCCAAGGGATAGCGGGAGGTTGGGGTACAGATACGCAGTATTTT. Protein: CASSQGIAGGWGTDTQYF.

V usage is TRBV5-1 and J usage is TRBJ2-5, with TRBD1 matching 7 bases. There are 17 residues in the CDR3. Germline lookup yields CDR1 SGHRS and CDR2 YFSETQ. J gave up 2 bases and V 7 bases, and 17 bases lay outside the gene matches. The CDR3 DNA follows: TGCGCCAGCGCAGTCCGGGACAGATACTTTTTGCAAGAGACCCAGTACTTC. It codes for CASAVRDRYFLQETQYF.

In the case of this clone: Other DNA sequences in the sample encode the same CDR3. The rearrangement links TRBV5-1 to TRBJ2-7; 7 nucleotides agree with TRBD1. Germline V gene data show CDR1 as SGHRS and CDR2 as YFSETQ. The V segment lost 4 bases and the J segment 4 bases; nucleotides outside the gene matches: 2. The CDR3 has 12 amino acids. CDR3 in DNA: TGCGCCAGCAGCCGGGACAGTTACGAGCAGTACTTC. This translates into CASSRDSYEQYF.

This clone was detected only a few times. V usage is TRBV7-9 and J usage is TRBJ1-1; no definite D call. From germline, CDR1 is SEHNR and CDR2 FQNEAQ (reference sequence). V was pared by 1 base and J by 1 base, with 4 bases between. This CDR3 comprises 13 residues. The CDR3 DNA reads TGTGCCAGCAGCTTAGAGGGGAACACTGAAGCTTTCTTT. Amino acid sequence: CASSLEGNTEAFF.

In DNA, the CDR3 is TGTGCCAGCAGTTACCCCGGGGACAGGGGTTACAATGAGCAGTTCTTC. Amino acid sequence: CASSYPGDRGYNEQFF. The chain joins TRBV6-6 to TRBJ2-1, with TRBD1 matching over 10 bases. Germline-derived CDR1 and CDR2 are MNHNY and SVGAGI (reference sequence). V shed 2 bases, J shed 4 bases, and the junction held 5 bases outside the gene matches. CDR3 length: 16 amino acids.

The DNA for the CDR3 is TGTGCCAGCAGAGGAAGACAGGCCCCCTTGGAGGCTTTCTTT. Encoded protein: CASRGRQAPLEAFF. V is TRBV2 and J is TRBJ1-1; tentatively, D is TRBD1 (6 bases). The germline gives CDR1 SNHLY, CDR2 FYNNEI. Between the trimmed V and J ends, which lost 6 bases and 11 bases, there was a span of 22 bases. The CDR3 has 14 residues.

The chain employs TRBV28 and TRBJ2-1, with D unclear. The CDR3 spans 13 residues. V lost 6 bases to trimming and J lost 2 bases, with 8 bases between them. The germline gives CDR1 MDHEN, CDR2 SYDVKM. The CDR3 DNA follows: TGTGCCAGCAGCCCTAACCCCTACAATGAGCAGTTCTTC. This gives the protein CASSPNPYNEQFF.

This clone was observed a single time. The rearrangement joins TRBV7-2 to TRBJ2-5; D is perhaps TRBD2 (6 bases). This CDR3 has 15 residues. Germline-derived CDR1 and CDR2 are SGHTA and FQGNSA. Trimming shortened V by 1 base and J by 1 base, and 10 bases separated the two germline ends. DNA for the CDR3: TGTGCCAGCAGCTTAGTTGCGGGGTCCCAAGAGACCCAGTACTTC. This codes for CASSLVAGSQETQYF.

This chain links TRBV28 with TRBJ1-2, with unresolved D. The ends were cut back, 1 base at V and 5 bases at J, with 8 bases in the middle. CDR3 length: 13 residues. The germline V gene encodes CDR1 MDHEN and CDR2 SYDVKM. CDR3 sequence (DNA): TGTGCCAGCAGTTTATTGGGGATGTATGGCTACACCTTC. Translating gives CASSLLGMYGYTF.

On this clone itself: The sample carries other DNA sequences with the same CDR3. This sequence joins TRBV5-4 and TRBJ2-7; the D is unclear. The CDR3 spans 12 residues. Germline CDR1 reads SGHNT; CDR2 reads YYREEE (reference sequence). The V end lost 1 base, the J end lost 3 bases, and 5 bases lay between the germline ends. The CDR3 DNA is TGTGCCAGCAGCTTGTTGGGCTACGAGCAGTACTTC. It specifies CASSLLGYEQYF.

The rearrangement uses TRBV6-6 and TRBJ2-7; TRBD2 matches 8 bases. The CDR3 has 15 residues. The germline V gene encodes CDR1 MNHNY and CDR2 SVGAGI (reference sequence). Losses at the gene ends were 4 bases for V and 3 bases for J; bases not matched to a gene: 8. CDR3 sequence: CASSLVTGGGYEQYF. In nucleotides, the CDR3 is TGTGCCAGCAGTTTAGTCACGGGAGGGGGCTACGAGCAGTACTTC.

The chain employs TRBV18 and TRBJ1-3; D gene ambiguous. The CDR3 totals 15 residues. The germline gives CDR1 KGHSH, CDR2 LQKENI. V was clipped by 4 bases and J by 0 bases, with 10 bases between them. DNA of the CDR3: TGTGCCAGCTCACAGCTGGAGAGCTCTGGAAACACCATATATTTT. Amino acid sequence: CASSQLESSGNTIYF.

V usage is TRBV7-7 and J usage is TRBJ2-5; TRBD1 matches 7 bases. The CDR3 has 15 residues. Trimming took 2 bases from V and 6 from J; bases not matched to a gene: 9. Germline CDR1 reads SSHAT; CDR2 reads FNYEAQ (reference sequence). DNA of the CDR3: TGTGCCAGCAGCTTAACGAGGGGGCTGGGGAAGACCCAGTACTTC. Translation: CASSLTRGLGKTQYF.

The chain uses TRBV6-1 and TRBJ1-5; 7 bases fit TRBD1. From germline, CDR1 is MNHNS and CDR2 SASEGT. This CDR3 is built from 13 residues. V was pared by 4 bases and J by 10 bases, with 7 bases of the junction left unmatched. The DNA of the CDR3 is TGTGCCAGCAGTGGACAGGGACTTCAACCCCAGCATTTT. Translated, it gives CASSGQGLQPQHF.

The rearrangement joins TRBV7-8 to TRBJ2-1, with 7 bases matching TRBD2. V lost 1 base and J lost 6; bases outside the gene matches: 9. There are 16 residues in the CDR3. The germline V gene encodes CDR1 SGHVS and CDR2 FQNEAQ. The CDR3 loop reads CASSLVGGSTGNEQFF. In DNA, the CDR3 is TGTGCCAGCAGCTTAGTTGGCGGGAGTACGGGCAATGAGCAGTTCTTC.

The rearrangement uses TRBV9 and TRBJ2-1, with 9 bases fitting TRBD1. CDR1 and CDR2 from the germline V gene are SGDLS and YYNGEE. V was pared by 2 bases and J by 5 bases, with 5 bases of the junction left unmatched. This CDR3 comprises 15 residues. CDR3 loop: CASSVGGTGHNEQFF. CDR3 sequence (DNA): TGTGCCAGCAGCGTTGGCGGGACAGGGCACAATGAGCAGTTCTTC.